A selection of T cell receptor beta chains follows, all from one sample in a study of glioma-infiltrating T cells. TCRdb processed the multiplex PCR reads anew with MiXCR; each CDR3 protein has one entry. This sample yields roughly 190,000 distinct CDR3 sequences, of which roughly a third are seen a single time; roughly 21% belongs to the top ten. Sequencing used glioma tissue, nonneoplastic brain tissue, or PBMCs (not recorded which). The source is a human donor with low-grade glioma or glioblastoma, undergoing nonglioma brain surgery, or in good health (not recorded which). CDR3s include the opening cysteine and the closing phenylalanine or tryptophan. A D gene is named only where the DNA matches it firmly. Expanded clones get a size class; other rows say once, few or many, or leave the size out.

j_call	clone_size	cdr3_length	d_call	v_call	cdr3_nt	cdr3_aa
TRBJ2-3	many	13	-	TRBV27	TGTGCCAGCAGTTTCTTGGCATCAGATACGCAGTATTTT	CASSFLASDTQYF
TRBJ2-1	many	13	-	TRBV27	TGTGCCAGCAGCCGGGACTCCTACAATGAGCAGTTCTTC	CASSRDSYNEQFF
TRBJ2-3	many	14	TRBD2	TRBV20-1	TGCAGTGCTCCTGAGACTAGCCTGTCAGATACGCAGTATTTT	CSAPETSLSDTQYF
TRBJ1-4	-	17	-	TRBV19	TGTGCCAGTAGTATAGTGAGCGGAGGGTCAACTAATGAAAAACTGTTTTTT	CASSIVSGGSTNEKLFF
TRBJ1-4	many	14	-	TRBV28	TGTGCCAGCAGTTCCGGTGGTAAGGATGAAAAACTGTTTTTT	CASSSGGKDEKLFF
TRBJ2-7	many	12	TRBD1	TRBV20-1	TGCACCCTTAAGGGGGACAGGGTCGAGCAGTACTTC	CTLKGDRVEQYF
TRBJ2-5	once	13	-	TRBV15	TGTGCCACCAGCAGAGCTAGTACAGATATCCAGTACTTC	CATSRASTDIQYF
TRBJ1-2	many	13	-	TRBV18	TGTGCCAGCTCATCAGATGAAGTGTATGGCTACACCTTC	CASSSDEVYGYTF
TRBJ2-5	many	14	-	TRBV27	TGTGCCACCGCCAGAGGACGCGGACAAGAGACCCAGTACTTC	CATARGRGQETQYF
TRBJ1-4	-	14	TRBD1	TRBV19	TGTGCCATTAGTCTCGGGACAGGGTGGGAAAAACTGTTTTTT	CAISLGTGWEKLFF
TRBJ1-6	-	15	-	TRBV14	TGTGCCAGCAGCCAAAGAATGGTGGGTAATTCACCCCTCCACTTT	CASSQRMVGNSPLHF
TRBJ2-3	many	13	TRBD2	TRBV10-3	TGTGCCATATCTAGCGGCCGCACAGATACGCAGTATTTT	CAISSGRTDTQYF